This T cell receptor beta chain was profiled in a study of identifying expanded T cells in peripheral blood (dated by TCRdb to 2018 to 2020). With respect to the entire study: Technical replicates were generated by sequencing separate aliquots of the same genomic DNA pool, with four replicates compared pairwise.

Summary of the overall study and its limitations: The authors expected biological variance in healthy repertoires might increase further over much longer intervals such as months to years. Variance in clone template counts between approximately two-week samples significantly increased with total template count across all healthy donors. The binomial model flagged about 1.2 differentially abundant clones between technical replicates, compared with 15 to 17 over roughly 2 weeks and about 20 over approximately four weeks. Across all healthy-donor time intervals, the beta-binomial model significantly lowered both the number of clones called differentially abundant and the false-positive rate.

In regard to this clone: Which antigen it targets is not known. Base quality data are lacking; no much larger clone is found one base away.

The immunoSEQ Assay, which uses bias-controlled multiplex PCR amplification of genomic DNA, was used to profile TCRbeta CDR3 regions. As for the authors' bioinformatics: The absolute abundance of each unique TCRbeta CDR3 region was quantified after sequences were collapsed and filtered. Differential abundance was tested with a binomial (Fisher-equivalent) model and with a beta-binomial model adding time-dependent variance fitted from healthy donors. Clones with fewer than 5 combined templates were removed, and a clone was called differentially abundant if the clone's Benjamini-Hochberg FDR was below 0.01. In the beta-binomial model, variance was expressed as a function of the total template count across the two samples, in the form v = (b*log(k)+a)^2. This is the immuneACCESS table as TCRdb keeps it, with only in-frame sequences that have V and J called. A part of the clones is gone; compared with another copy, unresolved V genes explain less than half, and the rest is unexplained. From that table come the V and J calls and clone size; the DNA was used to work out D and trimming. The sample data list 55,000 to 60,000 clones, and roughly 87% of these were observed just once. The ten most abundant clones make up approximately 3.8% of the sample.

No immune events such as infections were documented for the healthy donors during the collection period. To calibrate time-dependent variance in a beta-binomial model of T-cell clone differential abundance, blood repertoires from healthy donors were used as a training cohort. The training cohort included about ten healthy donors, of whom 3 were female and 7 were male. Donor ages ranged from 29 to 64 years, with an average of roughly 47 years. Whole blood from each healthy donor was obtained from a commercial supplier and was collected at three time points around 13 days apart. For immunosequencing, genomic DNA was extracted from whole blood that had not been sorted. The junction carries 12 bases between V and J, which are trimmed by 2 bases and 5 bases respectively. From the cysteine up to the phenylalanine, the CDR3 has a length of 14 residues. The entry retains the CDR3 DNA only, 42 bases that are in frame from base 1. Sequences MDHEN (CDR1) and SYDVKM (CDR2) are obtained from the germline V gene.

The rearrangement combines TRBV28 with TRBJ1-2; the D gene lacks a confident call. Sequencing was done on a sample of blood. The sequence was collected from a person aged 18 to 69 in good health. The nucleotide sequence reads TGTGCCAGCAGTTTAGTAGGACTGCCTTATGGCTACACCTTC. This is translated as CASSLVGLPYGYTF.